Following are 3 T cell receptor beta chains from one sample sequenced in a study of human T cells and chemical hapten exposure. The time point: patch test 1, 2 weeks after DPC sensitization. Documented treatment: therapeutic diphenylcyclopropenone sensitization with weekly scalp DPC. TCRdb analysed the RACE reads with MiXCR anew, one entry per CDR3 protein. The sample contains some 350,000 distinct CDR3 sequences, around 7% of which appear only once. Sequenced here: whole blood, sampled in connection with sensitization to the hapten diphenylcyclopropenone (DPC). The receptors derive from a woman aged 18-29 years with alopecia areata. Some clones in this sample may be carry-over from other donors' samples.

This clonotype was seen only a few times. The V gene is TRBV20-1, the J gene TRBJ2-3; TRBD1 matches 8 bases. Per the germline V gene, CDR1 is DFQATT and CDR2 is SNEGSKA (reference sequence). The CDR3 is 14 residues long. Unmatched junction bases numbered 5, after V lost 2 bases and J lost 4 bases. CDR3 nucleotides: TGCAGTGCTAGATCGACAGGGGCGGCAGATACGCAGTATTTT. It codes for CSARSTGAADTQYF.

This clonotype has a count of ten or more. V gene TRBV6-1 combines with J gene TRBJ2-1, with 7 bases matching TRBD2. The J segment lost 3 bases and the V segment lost 7 bases, leaving 6 bases of the junction unmatched. The germline V gene has CDR1 MNHNS and CDR2 SASEGT. The CDR3 covers 14 residues. The DNA for the CDR3 is TGTGCCAGCAAGCAGCGGGGTGTCTACAATGAGCAGTTCTTC. Translating gives CASKQRGVYNEQFF.

Only a few counts were recorded for this clonotype. The chain recombines TRBV20-1 with TRBJ2-6; D gene ambiguous. The V end was cut by 5 bases, the J end by 1 base, with 6 bases between. This CDR3 has 13 residues. The germline CDR1 and CDR2 sequences are DFQATT and SNEGSKA (reference sequence). CDR3 DNA: TGCAGTGCTTGGATATCTGGGGCCAACGTCCTGACTTTC. It codes for CSAWISGANVLTF.